This section outlines one T cell receptor beta chain sequence together with its context. The table came from immunoSEQ multiplex PCR; TCRdb's copy has only in-frame clones and leaves some out. The sample gives around 80,000 clones, roughly 77% of which show up once; more than 5% is in the top ten. The data are from a study of blood T cell repertoires in COVID-19. Study overall: The analysed material was cDNA or gDNA that came from T cells, B-cell-depleted T cells, or PBMCs.

The sequencing sample was made of peripheral blood. The TCR comes from a man aged 45-60 years with active or convalescent COVID-19.

The CDR3: CASSSETQYF. The CDR3 DNA sequence: TGTGCCAGCAGTAGCGAGACCCAGTACTTC. The genes are TRBV2 and TRBJ2-5; the D is unclear. Deletions cut 5 bases from V and 5 bases from J, with 3 bases between. Germline V gene data show CDR1 as SNHLY and CDR2 as FYNNEI. The CDR3 runs 10 residues.